This T cell receptor (beta chain) was profiled in a study of T cells in Graves' hyperthyroidism and ophthalmopathy. Study as a whole: The initial diagnosis was the point when peripheral blood was collected, ahead of any treatment.

A word on this clonotype: Its antigen is as yet unknown.

It was RNA transcripts that yielded the amplified TCR beta CDR3 regions. HTBI primers were the set used in a first-round RT-PCR of the TCR CDR3. MiXCR, run by TCRdb on the multiplex PCR reads, gives a single entry per CDR3 protein. The sample holds about 460,000 distinct CDR3 sequences, roughly 22% seen once. Disease lasting under 3 months, a NOSPECS grade of at least 4, and a Clinical Activity Score of at least 3 were features of the ophthalmopathy patients. General study findings and limits: The model predicted ophthalmopathy a median roughly 6.3 months before onset. Most clonotypes expanded in thyroid above 0.001 were likewise present in blood.

The CDR3 length is 15 residues. From germline, CDR1 is LGHDT and CDR2 YNNKEL (reference sequence). The J segment lost 2 bases and the V segment lost 3 bases, leaving 4 bases of the junction unmatched. The chain links TRBV3-1 to TRBJ2-5; 9 bases are a match to TRBD2. The sequence was collected from a woman in her 70s with Graves' ophthalmopathy. Sequencing was done on a sample of blood. The CDR3 sequence is CASSQRLAEQETQYF. CDR3 nucleotides: TGTGCCAGCAGCCAGAGACTAGCGGAACAAGAGACCCAGTACTTC.